This TCR beta chain was recorded in a study of OX40 agonist ivuxolimab in advanced cancers. Turning to the study itself: Clinicians treated patients with ivuxolimab, an agonistic anti-OX40 (CD134) antibody. Subjects had a mean age of about 60 years, with a range of roughly 23 to 80; around 84% were male.

Using immunoSEQ multiplex PCR, the repertoire was profiled, and TCRdb retains in-frame clones only, with some absent. The table shows roughly 40,000 clones, with 86% occurring only once. The material was CD4+ or CD8+ T cells sorted from blood, obtained in a trial of the OX40 agonist ivuxolimab. This receptor was taken from an adult with an advanced solid tumor such as melanoma, head and neck, liver or kidney cancer.

This CDR3 reads CASSLAAGGHYSYNEQFF. The CDR3 DNA is TGCGCCAGCAGCTTGGCCGCGGGGGGGCACTACTCCTACAATGAGCAGTTCTTC. The chain recombines TRBV5-1 with TRBJ2-1; 9 positions match TRBD2. CDR3 size: 18 residues. Germline trimming cut 0 bases from V and 0 bases from J; bases unmatched to any gene: 7. Germline CDR1 SGHRS, CDR2 YFSETQ.